The source of this T cell receptor (beta chain) is a study of blood T cell repertoires in COVID-19. Whole-study context: Researchers got acute and convalescent COVID-19 samples from the United States, Italy and Spain. Sources were T cells, B-cell-depleted T cells, or PBMCs; the material itself was cDNA or gDNA.

Authors' data handling: Researchers report that nucleated cell counts were estimated from reference gene primer amplification. The table came from immunoSEQ multiplex PCR; TCRdb's copy has only in-frame clones and leaves some out. The DNA was the basis for D and trimming; V, J and clone size are from that table. The table has 150,000 or so clones, approximately 83% seen once. The germline CDR1 and CDR2 sequences are SGHAT and FQNNGV. This CDR3 is built from 16 residues. V lost 1 base and J lost 1, with 14 bases in between. Patients from Seattle were sampled longitudinally, starting during active infection.

This TCR came from a woman aged 55-70 years with COVID-19, enrolled during active disease. The sequenced sample was peripheral blood. This chain links TRBV11-2 with TRBJ2-7; D possibly corresponds to TRBD1 (5 bases). The CDR3 loop is CASSLVAGIGSYEQYF. CDR3 nucleotides: TGTGCCAGCAGCTTAGTAGCAGGGATAGGGTCCTACGAGCAGTACTTC. Combining the CDR3 with reference TRBV11-2 and TRBJ2-7 gives the whole variable domain EAGVAQSPRYKIIEKRQSVAFWCNPISGHATLYWYQQILGQGPKLLIQFQNNGVVDDSQLPKDRFSAERLKGVDSTLKIQPAKLEDSAVYLCASSLVAGIGSYEQYFGPGTRLTVT.